The 2 T cell receptor beta chains in this list originate from one sample, sequenced in a study of read filtering for tumor transcriptome and immune sequencing. This library used approximately 370 ng RNA and molecular barcoded adaptors spanning alpha/delta and beta/gamma chains. TCRdb reanalysed the reads using MiXCR and keeps one entry per CDR3 protein. The sample carries 43,000 or so distinct CDR3 sequences, approximately 12% recorded once. Sequenced input: a population of CD138-negative cells sorted from bone marrow. Receptors originate from a donor at least 40 years old with multiple myeloma.

This clonotype has at least ten counts. The chain recombines TRBV20-1 with TRBJ2-1, with TRBD2 matching over 14 bases. V lost 3 bases, J lost 4 bases, and 5 bases stayed unmatched. The length of the CDR3 is 16 residues. CDR1 and CDR2 (germline): DFQATT, SNEGSKA (reference sequence). The chain's CDR3 is CSARTSGRERYNEQFF. In DNA form, the CDR3 reads TGCAGTGCTAGGACTAGCGGGAGGGAGCGGTACAATGAGCAGTTCTTC.

This clonotype has ten or more counts. V and J are TRBV20-1 and TRBJ2-3, with 12 bases lining up with TRBD2. Losses at the gene ends were 2 bases for V and 8 bases for J; bases not matched to a gene: 8. Germline assignment: CDR1 DFQATT and CDR2 SNEGSKA (reference sequence). The CDR3 is made up of 15 amino acids. The DNA of the CDR3 is TGCAGTGCTAGAAACCCCGGGACTAGCGGGTTTACGCAGTATTTT. This encodes CSARNPGTSGFTQYF.